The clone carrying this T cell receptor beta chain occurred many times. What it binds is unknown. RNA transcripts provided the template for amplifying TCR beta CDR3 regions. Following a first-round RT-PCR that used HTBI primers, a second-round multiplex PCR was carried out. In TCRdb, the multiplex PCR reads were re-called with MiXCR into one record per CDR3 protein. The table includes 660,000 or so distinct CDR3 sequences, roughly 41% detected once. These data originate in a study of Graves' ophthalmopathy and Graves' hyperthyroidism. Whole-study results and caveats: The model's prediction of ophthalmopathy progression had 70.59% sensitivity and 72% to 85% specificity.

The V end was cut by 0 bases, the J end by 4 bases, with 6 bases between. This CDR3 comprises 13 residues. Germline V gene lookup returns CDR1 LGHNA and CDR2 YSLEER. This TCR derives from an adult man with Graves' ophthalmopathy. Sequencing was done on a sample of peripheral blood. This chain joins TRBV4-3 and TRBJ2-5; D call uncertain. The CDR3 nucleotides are TGCGCCAGCAGCCAAGATATGGGAGAGACCCAGTACTTC. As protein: CASSQDMGETQYF.